This TCR beta chain derives from a study of shared clonotypes between healthy human individuals. Whole-study results and caveats: Of the naive CD4 clonotypes, around 4.7% were shared across a handful of donors.

Concerning this clone: Its target is unknown.

Authors' processing steps: Junction-only sequences without quality scores came from ImmunoSEQ, so filtering differed. Some clones are missing from TCRdb's copy, which holds only in-frame ones; the method was immunoSEQ multiplex PCR. V and J calls and clone size come straight from that table; D and trimming were deduced from the DNA. This table has under 600,000 clones, approximately 95% appearing once. Specimen: naive CD4+ T cells sorted from blood. Documented subset: CD45RA+ positively selected. This TCR was recovered from a woman aged 30 to 39 in good health.

As DNA, the CDR3 is TGTGCCAGTAGTCGCGGGAACAATGAGCAGTTCTTC. This codes for CASSRGNNEQFF. The chain combines TRBV19 with TRBJ2-1, with D perhaps matching TRBD2 (6 bases). Germline values: CDR1 LNHDA, CDR2 SQIVND (reference sequence). Trimming stripped 5 bases from V and 5 bases from J, with 7 bases between. The CDR3 spans 12 residues.